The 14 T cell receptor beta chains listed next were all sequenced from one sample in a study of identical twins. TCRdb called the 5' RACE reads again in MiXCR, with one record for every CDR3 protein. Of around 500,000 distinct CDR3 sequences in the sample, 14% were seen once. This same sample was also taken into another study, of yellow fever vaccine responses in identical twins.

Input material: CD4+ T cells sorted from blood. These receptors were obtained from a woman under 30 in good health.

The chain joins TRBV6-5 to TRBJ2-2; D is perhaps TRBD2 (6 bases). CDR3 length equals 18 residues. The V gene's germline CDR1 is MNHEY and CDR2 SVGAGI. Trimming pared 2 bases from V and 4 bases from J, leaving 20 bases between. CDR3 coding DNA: TGTGCCAGCAGTTACCGCGGAGGGGTGGTGCGTAGCACCGGGGAGCTGTTTTTT. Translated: CASSYRGGVVRSTGELFF.

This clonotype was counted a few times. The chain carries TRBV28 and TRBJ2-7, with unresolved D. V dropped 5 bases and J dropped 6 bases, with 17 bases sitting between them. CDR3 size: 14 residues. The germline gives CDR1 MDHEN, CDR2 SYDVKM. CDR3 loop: CASSHTSLGREQYF. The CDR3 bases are TGTGCCAGCAGTCACACGTCCTTGGGTCGCGAGCAGTACTTC.

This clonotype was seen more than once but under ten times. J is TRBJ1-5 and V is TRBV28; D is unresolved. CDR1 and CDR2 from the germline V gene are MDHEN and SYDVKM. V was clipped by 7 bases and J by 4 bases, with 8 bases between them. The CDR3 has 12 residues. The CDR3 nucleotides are TGTGCCAGCATGGAAGGGAATCAGCCCCAGCATTTT. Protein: CASMEGNQPQHF.

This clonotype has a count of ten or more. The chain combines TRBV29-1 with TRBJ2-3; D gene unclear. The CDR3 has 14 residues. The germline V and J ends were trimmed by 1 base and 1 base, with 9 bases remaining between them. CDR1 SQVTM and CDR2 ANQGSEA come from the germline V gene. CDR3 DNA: TGCAGCGTTGAAGGACCGTCGCGCACAGATACGCAGTATTTT. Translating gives CSVEGPSRTDTQYF.

The CDR3 bases are TGTGCCAGCATTGGGCAGGGCAGTTCACCCCTCCACTTT. Translation: CASIGQGSSPLHF. This chain uses TRBV28 with TRBJ1-6, with a tentative D call TRBD1 (5 bases). CDR3 length equals 13 residues. Between the trimmed V and J ends, which lost 7 bases and 9 bases, there was a span of 13 bases. Germline CDR1 reads MDHEN; CDR2 reads SYDVKM.

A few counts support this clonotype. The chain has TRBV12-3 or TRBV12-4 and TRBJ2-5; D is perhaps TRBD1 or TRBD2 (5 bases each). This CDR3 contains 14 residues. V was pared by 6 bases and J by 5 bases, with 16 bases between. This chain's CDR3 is CASRPGRRFETQYF. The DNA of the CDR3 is TGTGCCAGCAGACCGGGACGGCGTTTTGAGACCCAGTACTTC.

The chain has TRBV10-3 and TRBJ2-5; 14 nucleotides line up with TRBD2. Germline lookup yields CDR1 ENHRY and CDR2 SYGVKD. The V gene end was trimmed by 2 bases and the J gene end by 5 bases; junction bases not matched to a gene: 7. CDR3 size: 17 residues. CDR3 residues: CAISEPGLAGGGETQYF. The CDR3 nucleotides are TGTGCCATCAGTGAGCCAGGACTAGCGGGGGGAGGGGAGACCCAGTACTTC.

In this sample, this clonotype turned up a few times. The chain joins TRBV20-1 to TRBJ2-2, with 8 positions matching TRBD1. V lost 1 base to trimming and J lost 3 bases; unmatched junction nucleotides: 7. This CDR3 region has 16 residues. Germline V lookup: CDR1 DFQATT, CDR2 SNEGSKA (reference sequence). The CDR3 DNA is TGCAGTGCTAGAGGGGGGACAGGCGAATACACCGGGGAGCTGTTTTTT. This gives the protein CSARGGTGEYTGELFF.

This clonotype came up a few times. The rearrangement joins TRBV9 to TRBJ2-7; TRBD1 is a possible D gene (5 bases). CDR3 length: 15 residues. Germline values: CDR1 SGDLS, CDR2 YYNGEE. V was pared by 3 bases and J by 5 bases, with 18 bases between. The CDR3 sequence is CASSAFPAGLDEQYF. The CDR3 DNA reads TGTGCCAGCAGCGCCTTCCCTGCAGGGCTCGACGAGCAGTACTTC. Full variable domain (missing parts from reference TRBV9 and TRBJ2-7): DSGVTQTPKHLITATGQRVTLRCSPRSGDLSVYWYQQSLDQGLQFLIQYYNGEERAKGNILERFSAQQFPDLHSELNLSSLELGDSALYFCASSAFPAGLDEQYFGPGTRLTVT.

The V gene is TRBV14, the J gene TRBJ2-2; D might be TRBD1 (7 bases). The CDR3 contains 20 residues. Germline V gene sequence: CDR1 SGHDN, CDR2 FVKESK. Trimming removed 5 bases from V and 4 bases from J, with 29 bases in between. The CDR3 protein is CASSFRQGHPVEEGTGELFF. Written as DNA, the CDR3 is TGTGCCAGCAGCTTCCGACAGGGCCACCCGGTCGAGGAGGGCACCGGGGAGCTGTTTTTT.

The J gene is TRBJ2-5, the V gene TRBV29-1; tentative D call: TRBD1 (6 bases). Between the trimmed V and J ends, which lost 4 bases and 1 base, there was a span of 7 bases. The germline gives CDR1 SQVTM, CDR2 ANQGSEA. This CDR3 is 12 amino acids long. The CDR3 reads CSVGQVQETQYF. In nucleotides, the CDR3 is TGCAGCGTTGGACAGGTCCAAGAGACCCAGTACTTC.

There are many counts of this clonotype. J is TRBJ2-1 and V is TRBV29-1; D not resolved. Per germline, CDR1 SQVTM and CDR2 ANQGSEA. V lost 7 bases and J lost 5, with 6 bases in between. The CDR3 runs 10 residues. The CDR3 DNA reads TGCAGCGGTGGTAACAATGAGCAGTTCTTC. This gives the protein CSGGNNEQFF.

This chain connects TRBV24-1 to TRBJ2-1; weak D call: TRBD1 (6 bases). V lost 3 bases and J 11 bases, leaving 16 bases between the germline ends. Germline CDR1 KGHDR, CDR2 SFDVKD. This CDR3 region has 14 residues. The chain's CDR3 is CATSDRNRVNQQFF. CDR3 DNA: TGTGCCACCAGTGATCGCAACAGGGTAAATCAGCAGTTCTTC.

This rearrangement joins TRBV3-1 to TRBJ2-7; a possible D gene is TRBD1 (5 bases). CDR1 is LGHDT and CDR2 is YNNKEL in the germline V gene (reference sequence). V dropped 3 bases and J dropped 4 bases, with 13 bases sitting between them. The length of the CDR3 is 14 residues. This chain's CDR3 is CASSQTAPFYEQYF. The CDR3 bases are TGTGCCAGCAGCCAGACAGCGCCTTTTTACGAGCAGTACTTC.